The 20 T cell receptor beta chains reported below all come from one sample, sequenced in a study of blood T cell repertoires in COVID-19. The table came from immunoSEQ multiplex PCR; TCRdb's copy has only in-frame clones and leaves some out. There are around 150,000 clones in the sample; 85% to 95% occur only once, and 3.5% to 5% lies in the top ten. The sequencing input was peripheral blood. Source of these receptors: a woman in her fifties or sixties with acute or convalescent COVID-19.

V is TRBV20-1 and J is TRBJ2-1; 7 bases are a match to TRBD1. CDR1 is DFQATT and CDR2 is SNEGSKA in the germline V gene (reference sequence). CDR3 size: 15 residues. V was pared by 3 bases and J by 2 bases, with 7 bases of the junction left unmatched. CDR3 region: CSASPGQATYNEQFF. The CDR3 coding sequence is TGCAGTGCTAGTCCAGGACAGGCTACCTACAATGAGCAGTTCTTC.

This clone was picked up one time. The rearrangement joins TRBV30 to TRBJ2-2; weak D call: TRBD1 (6 bases). V gave up 2 bases and J gave up 1 base, with 8 bases separating them. The V gene's germline CDR1 is GTSNPN and CDR2 SVGIG (reference sequence). The length of the CDR3 is 14 residues. The CDR3 region has the DNA TGTGCCTGGAGTTTGACAGGGAACACCGGGGAGCTGTTTTTT. It specifies CAWSLTGNTGELFF.

CDR3 loop: CASSPDRGYGYTF. CDR3 DNA: TGTGCCAGCAGCCCGGACAGGGGCTATGGCTACACCTTC. The V call is TRBV5-6, the J call TRBJ1-2; 9 nucleotides align to TRBD1. There are 13 residues in the CDR3. Germline V gene data show CDR1 as SGHDT and CDR2 as YYEEEE. Trimming cost V 4 bases and J 4 bases; bases outside gene matches: 2.

This chain connects TRBV28 to TRBJ1-2; D is perhaps TRBD1 (5 bases). Per the germline V gene, CDR1 is MDHEN and CDR2 is SYDVKM. The CDR3 totals 14 residues. V gave up 5 bases and J gave up 11 bases, with 21 bases separating them. This CDR3 reads CASSPGAGRTWYTF. CDR3 in DNA: TGTGCCAGCAGTCCCGGGGCAGGGAGGACCTGGTACACCTTC.

The J gene is TRBJ1-5, the V gene TRBV27; 8 positions agree with TRBD1. Germline assignment: CDR1 MNHEY and CDR2 SMNVEV (reference sequence). V was clipped by 2 bases and J by 4 bases; unmatched bases: 10. This CDR3 comprises 17 residues. The CDR3 DNA reads as TGTGCCAGCAGTTTAAGGTGGACAGGGCTTAAGAATCAGCCCCAGCATTTT. Its protein product is CASSLRWTGLKNQPQHF.

The rearrangement uses TRBV25-1 and TRBJ2-5, with 11 bases that match TRBD1. V was pared by 3 bases and J by 3 bases, with 6 bases of the junction left unmatched. Germline V gene data show CDR1 as MGHDK and CDR2 as SYGVNS. CDR3 length: 16 residues. Here the CDR3 reads CASSDAGTGGKETQYF. In DNA form, the CDR3 reads TGTGCCAGCAGTGACGCAGGGACAGGGGGGAAAGAGACCCAGTACTTC.

This rearrangement joins TRBV4-3 to TRBJ1-5; tentatively, D is TRBD1 (6 bases). V was trimmed by 4 bases and J by 4 bases, leaving 8 bases between them. There are 13 residues in the CDR3. CDR1 and CDR2 from the germline V gene are LGHNA and YSLEER. The CDR3 spells CASSRTGNQPQHF. In nucleotides, the CDR3 is TGCGCCAGCAGCCGAACAGGGAATCAGCCCCAGCATTTT.

The chain combines TRBV30 with TRBJ2-2, with D perhaps TRBD1 (5 bases). CDR1 and CDR2 (germline): GTSNPN, SVGIG (reference sequence). The CDR3 runs to 15 residues. Trimming took 1 base from V and 1 from J, leaving 10 bases between them. In nucleotides, the CDR3 is TGTGCCTGGAGTGAAACAGGAGTGAACACCGGGGAGCTGTTTTTT. As protein: CAWSETGVNTGELFF.

The CDR3 sequence: CASSPTLSGYTDTQYF. CDR3 DNA sequence: TGTGCCAGCAGCCCTACTTTGTCGGGGTACACAGATACGCAGTATTTT. The chain carries TRBV14 and TRBJ2-3; D may be TRBD2 (5 bases). Germline V gene sequence: CDR1 SGHDN, CDR2 FVKESK. CDR3 length equals 16 residues. V gave up 4 bases and J gave up 2 bases, with 16 bases separating them.

This chain connects TRBV18 to TRBJ2-1, with TRBD2 identical over 14 bases. The CDR3 is 19 residues long. Per germline, CDR1 KGHSH and CDR2 LQKENI. V lost 1 base, J lost 2 bases, and 7 bases stayed unmatched. CDR3 amino acids: CASSPLWTSGRRAYNEQFF. The CDR3 DNA reads TGTGCCAGCTCACCACTGTGGACTAGCGGGAGGAGGGCCTACAATGAGCAGTTCTTC.

This rearrangement joins TRBV30 to TRBJ1-5; 10 nucleotides line up with TRBD1. This CDR3 contains 16 residues. The germline gives CDR1 GTSNPN, CDR2 SVGIG (reference sequence). V shed 3 bases and J 6 bases; nucleotides not matched to a gene: 11. Written as DNA, the CDR3 is TGTGCCTGGAGGGGGACAGGGGTAAGTTCAGGTCAGCCCCAGCATTTT. Translation gives CAWRGTGVSSGQPQHF.

The gene calls are TRBV14 and TRBJ1-4, with D perhaps matching TRBD1 (5 bases). The CDR3 contains 16 residues. Germline loops: CDR1 SGHDN, CDR2 FVKESK. The ends were cut back, 4 bases at V and 6 bases at J, with 18 bases in the middle. This CDR3 is CASSPPLGTGYEKLFF. The CDR3 coding sequence is TGTGCCAGCAGCCCACCCCTTGGGACTGGATATGAAAAACTGTTTTTT.

V is TRBV7-2 and J is TRBJ1-5; TRBD1 matches 7 bases. The V segment lost 4 bases and the J segment 9 bases; nucleotides outside the gene matches: 12. The germline gives CDR1 SGHTA, CDR2 FQGNSA. The CDR3 has 15 amino acids. The CDR3 loop is CASSSDRAHFGPQHF. The CDR3 DNA reads as TGTGCCAGCAGCTCCGACAGGGCCCACTTTGGGCCCCAGCATTTT.

The chain carries TRBV24-1 and TRBJ1-2; no firm D call. The germline CDR1 and CDR2 sequences are KGHDR and SFDVKD. CDR3 length equals 13 residues. Between the trimmed V and J ends, which lost 2 bases and 6 bases, there was a span of 9 bases. CDR3 DNA sequence: TGTGCCACCAGTGATTATAGCGGCGATGGCTACACCTTC. Protein sequence: CATSDYSGDGYTF.

This clone was recorded only once. The rearrangement uses TRBV30 and TRBJ2-5; D is possibly TRBD2 (6 bases). Trimming left V 0 bases short and J 1 base short, with 15 bases between. This CDR3 is built from 16 residues. Germline CDR1 is GTSNPN and CDR2 is SVGIG (reference sequence). The CDR3 reads CAWSVAGSGLQETQYF. The CDR3 DNA follows: TGTGCCTGGAGTGTCGCGGGTAGCGGACTCCAAGAGACCCAGTACTTC.

The J gene is TRBJ1-1, the V gene TRBV30; TRBD1 matches 7 bases. CDR3 length: 15 amino acids. Germline V gene data show CDR1 as GTSNPN and CDR2 as SVGIG (reference sequence). V trimming: 3 bases; J trimming: 2 bases; junction bases outside the gene matches: 9. DNA of the CDR3: TGTGCCTGGAGCGTCACCGGGACAGTCAACACTGAAGCTTTCTTT. It specifies CAWSVTGTVNTEAFF.

This sequence joins TRBV7-3 and TRBJ2-3; 7 bases fit TRBD2. Germline CDR1 and CDR2: SGHTA and FQGTGA. V lost 3 bases to trimming and J lost 2 bases; unmatched junction nucleotides: 5. This CDR3 has 15 amino acids. DNA of the CDR3: TGTGCCAGCAGCTTTAGCGGGCTAGCCACAGATACGCAGTATTTT. This translates into CASSFSGLATDTQYF.

The genes are TRBV30 and TRBJ2-2; D is unclear. Per germline, CDR1 GTSNPN and CDR2 SVGIG (reference sequence). The CDR3 runs to 13 residues. Trimming stripped 3 bases from V and 4 bases from J, with 9 bases between. The CDR3 loop is CAWRLWSTGELFF. The CDR3 DNA is TGTGCCTGGAGGCTATGGAGCACCGGGGAGCTGTTTTTT.

The chain is built from TRBV9 and TRBJ2-4; 7 bases agree with TRBD1. Losses at the gene ends were 1 base for V and 8 bases for J; bases not matched to a gene: 9. From germline, CDR1 is SGDLS and CDR2 YYNGEE. This CDR3 comprises 15 residues. CDR3 nucleotides: TGTGCCAGCAGCGTACAGGGGGAGTATTCGGACATTCAGTACTTC. Encoded protein: CASSVQGEYSDIQYF.

This sequence joins TRBV5-4 and TRBJ1-2; unclear D gene. Trimming removed 0 bases at V and 8 bases at J, with 11 bases between. Germline CDR1 SGHNT, CDR2 YYREEE (reference sequence). The CDR3 is 13 amino acids. The CDR3 region is CASSLEETGGYTF. The DNA for the CDR3 is TGTGCCAGCAGCTTGGAAGAGACTGGGGGCTACACCTTC.